These T cell receptor beta chains were read from a single sample in a study of T cells in Graves' hyperthyroidism and ophthalmopathy. TCRdb re-called the multiplex PCR reads through MiXCR, storing one row per CDR3 protein. The sample contains about 700,000 distinct CDR3 sequences, 11% to 15% of which appear only once. The sequencing input was blood. These receptors came from a woman aged 18-35 years with Graves' hyperthyroidism. Each CDR3 is given with its conserved first and last residue. Each record gives: D gene, V gene, J gene, clone size, CDR3 protein, CDR3 DNA. D genes are given only for firm matches. Clone size is shown for a subset of rows, as once, few, many or a class of expanded clone.

D gene: -; V gene: TRBV3-1; J gene: TRBJ2-3; clone size: -; CDR3 protein: CASSLEVGGPTDTQYF; CDR3 DNA: TGTGCCAGCAGCCTTGAGGTGGGGGGGCCAACAGATACGCAGTATTTT
D gene: -; V gene: TRBV7-8; J gene: TRBJ2-2; clone size: many; CDR3 protein: CASRLGGAGELFF; CDR3 DNA: TGTGCCAGCAGACTAGGAGGGGCCGGGGAGCTGTTTTTT
D gene: -; V gene: TRBV30; J gene: TRBJ1-4; clone size: -; CDR3 protein: CAWSVFSPPTNEKLFF; CDR3 DNA: TGTGCCTGGAGTGTATTCAGCCCCCCAACTAATGAAAAACTGTTTTTT
D gene: -; V gene: TRBV7-2; J gene: TRBJ2-7; clone size: many; CDR3 protein: CASSPWSLAHEQYF; CDR3 DNA: TGTGCCAGCAGCCCTTGGTCCCTTGCGCACGAGCAGTACTTC
D gene: -; V gene: TRBV4-1; J gene: TRBJ2-7; clone size: -; CDR3 protein: CASSQDHDGPNQQYF; CDR3 DNA: TGCGCCAGCAGCCAAGACCACGACGGCCCTAACCAGCAGTACTTC
D gene: -; V gene: TRBV25-1; J gene: TRBJ1-5; clone size: few; CDR3 protein: CASSELEVNQPQHF; CDR3 DNA: TGTGCCAGCAGTGAATTAGAGGTAAATCAGCCCCAGCATTTT
D gene: -; V gene: TRBV11-2; J gene: TRBJ2-5; clone size: -; CDR3 protein: CASSLGLPETQYF; CDR3 DNA: TGTGCCAGCAGCTTAGGGCTACCGGAGACCCAGTACTTC
D gene: -; V gene: TRBV7-2; J gene: TRBJ2-1; clone size: -; CDR3 protein: CASSSRSWRHNEQFF; CDR3 DNA: TGTGCCAGCAGCTCCCGGAGTTGGCGCCACAATGAGCAGTTCTTC
D gene: TRBD2; V gene: TRBV20-1; J gene: TRBJ2-7; clone size: many; CDR3 protein: CSARDAGLAGSPYEQYF; CDR3 DNA: TGCAGTGCTAGAGATGCGGGACTAGCGGGGTCCCCCTACGAGCAGTACTTC
D gene: -; V gene: TRBV24-1; J gene: TRBJ2-1; clone size: -; CDR3 protein: CATSDTPYNEQFF; CDR3 DNA: TGTGCCACCAGTGATACCCCCTACAATGAGCAGTTCTTC
D gene: -; V gene: TRBV3-1; J gene: TRBJ1-1; clone size: -; CDR3 protein: CASSQEYRGNTEAFF; CDR3 DNA: TGTGCCAGCAGCCAAGAATATCGGGGGAACACTGAAGCCTTCTTT